This T cell receptor (beta chain) was documented in a study of blood T cells in healthy people across ages. Background on the study: Per two T cells, template switching captured roughly one barcoded beta molecule.

Extractions gave at least 6 micrograms of total RNA per sample. The CDR3 has 15 amino acids. V shed 1 base and J 4 bases; nucleotides not matched to a gene: 6. Per germline, CDR1 SEHNR and CDR2 FQNEAQ (reference sequence). PCR was performed a second time for 7 to 11 cycles using a sample-barcoded 5' primer and a J-beta primer mix. TCRdb recomputed calls from the 5' RACE reads with MiXCR, one row per CDR3 protein. The sample includes about 1.5 million distinct CDR3 sequences, approximately 43% of them seen just once. The clonotype originates from a woman between 18 and 29 years old in good health. The sequenced material came from blood. The genes are TRBV7-9 and TRBJ1-1; 7 nucleotides line up with TRBD1. For the CDR3, the DNA is TGTGCCAGCAGCTTAGTATCGACAGGGATCACTGAAGCTTTCTTT. It specifies CASSLVSTGITEAFF. The variable domain in full, with the rest retrieved from reference TRBV7-9 and TRBJ1-1, is DTGVSQNPRHKITKRGQNVTFRCDPISEHNRLYWYRQTLGQGPEFLTYFQNEAQLEKSRLLSDRFSAERPKGSFSTLEIQRTEQGDSAMYLCASSLVSTGITEAFFGQGTRLTVV.